This record concerns one TCR beta chain sequence. A Seattle source enrolled patients during active infection and followed them longitudinally. These data come from a study of blood T cell repertoires in COVID-19. Study-level background: T cells, B-cell-depleted T cells, or PBMCs provided the cDNA or gDNA that served as material.

Per the germline V gene, CDR1 is SGHDT and CDR2 is YYEEEE. Trimming left V 2 bases short and J 9 bases short, with 11 bases between. The CDR3 runs 12 residues. As handled by the study authors: Estimation of nucleated cell counts relied on the amplification of reference gene primers. Repertoires were generated with immunoSEQ multiplex PCR, while TCRdb's copy carries only in-frame clones and drops some. Clone size and V and J calls were adopted from that table, with D and trimming inferred from the DNA. The sample lists fewer than 650,000 clones, around 90% occurring once. The clonotype comes from a woman aged 50 to 65 with COVID-19, enrolled during active disease. V is TRBV5-6 and J is TRBJ1-2; D gene uncertain. The specimen was peripheral blood. The CDR3 spells CASSFGSARYTF. The CDR3 region has the DNA TGTGCCAGCAGCTTCGGTTCTGCTCGCTACACCTTC.